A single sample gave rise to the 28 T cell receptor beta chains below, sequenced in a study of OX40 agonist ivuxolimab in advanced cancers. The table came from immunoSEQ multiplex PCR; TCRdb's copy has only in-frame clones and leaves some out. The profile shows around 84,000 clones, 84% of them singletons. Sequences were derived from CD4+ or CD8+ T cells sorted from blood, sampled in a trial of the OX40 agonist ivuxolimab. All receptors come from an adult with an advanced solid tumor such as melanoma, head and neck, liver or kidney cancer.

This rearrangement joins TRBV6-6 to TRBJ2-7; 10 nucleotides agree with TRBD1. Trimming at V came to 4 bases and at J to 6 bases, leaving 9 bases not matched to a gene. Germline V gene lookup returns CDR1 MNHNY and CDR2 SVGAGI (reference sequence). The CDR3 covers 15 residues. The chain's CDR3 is CASSSQDRGLGEQYF. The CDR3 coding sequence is TGTGCCAGCAGTTCCCAGGACAGGGGGTTAGGCGAGCAGTACTTC.

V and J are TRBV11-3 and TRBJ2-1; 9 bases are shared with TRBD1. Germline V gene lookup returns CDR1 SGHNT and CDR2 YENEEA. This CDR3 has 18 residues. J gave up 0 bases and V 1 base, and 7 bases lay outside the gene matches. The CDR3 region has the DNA TGTGCCAGCAGCTTAGCCCTCGGGACAGGGCGCTCCTACAATGAGCAGTTCTTC. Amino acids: CASSLALGTGRSYNEQFF.

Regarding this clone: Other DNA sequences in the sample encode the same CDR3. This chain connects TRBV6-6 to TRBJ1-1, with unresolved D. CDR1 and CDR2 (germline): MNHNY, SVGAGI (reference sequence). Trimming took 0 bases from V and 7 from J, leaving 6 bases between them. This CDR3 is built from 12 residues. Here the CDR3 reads CASSYSSGEAFF. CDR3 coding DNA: TGTGCCAGCAGTTACTCGAGTGGTGAAGCTTTCTTT.

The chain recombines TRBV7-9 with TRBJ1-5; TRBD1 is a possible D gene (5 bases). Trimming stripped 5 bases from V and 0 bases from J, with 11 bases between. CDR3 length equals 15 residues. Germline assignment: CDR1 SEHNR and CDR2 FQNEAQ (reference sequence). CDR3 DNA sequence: TGTGCCAGCAGCGAAGGACAATATAGCAATCAGCCCCAGCATTTT. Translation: CASSEGQYSNQPQHF.

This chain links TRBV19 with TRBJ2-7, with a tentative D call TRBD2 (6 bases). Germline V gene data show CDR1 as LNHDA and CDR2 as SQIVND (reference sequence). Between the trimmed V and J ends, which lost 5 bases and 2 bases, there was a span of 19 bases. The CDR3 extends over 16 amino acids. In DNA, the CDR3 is TGTGCCAGTAGTTCCGAGGGAAGACTAGGAACCTACGAGCAGTACTTC. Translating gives CASSSEGRLGTYEQYF. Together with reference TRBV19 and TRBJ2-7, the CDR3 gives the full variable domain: DGGITQSPKYLFRKEGQNVTLSCEQNLNHDAMYWYRQDPGQGLRLIYYSQIVNDFQKGDIAEGYSVSREKKESFPLTVTSAQKNPTAFYLCASSSEGRLGTYEQYFGPGTRLTVT.

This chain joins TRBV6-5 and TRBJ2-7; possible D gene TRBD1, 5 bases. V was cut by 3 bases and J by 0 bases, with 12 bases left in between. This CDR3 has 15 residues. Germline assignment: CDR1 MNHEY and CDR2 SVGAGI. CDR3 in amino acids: CASSYEQGSSYEQYF. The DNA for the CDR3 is TGTGCCAGCAGTTATGAGCAGGGAAGCTCCTACGAGCAGTACTTC.

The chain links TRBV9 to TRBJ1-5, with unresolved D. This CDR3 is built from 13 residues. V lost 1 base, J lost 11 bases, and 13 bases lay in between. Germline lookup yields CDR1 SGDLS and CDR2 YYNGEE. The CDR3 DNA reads TGTGCCAGCAGCGTAAGTGGGGTATCAACCCAGCATTTT. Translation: CASSVSGVSTQHF.

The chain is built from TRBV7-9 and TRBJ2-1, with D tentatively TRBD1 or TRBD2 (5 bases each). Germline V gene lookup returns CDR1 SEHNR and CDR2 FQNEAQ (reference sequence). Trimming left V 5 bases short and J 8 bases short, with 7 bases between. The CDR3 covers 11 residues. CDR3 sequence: CASSLGDEQFF. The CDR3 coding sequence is TGTGCCAGCAGCCTGGGGGATGAGCAGTTCTTC.

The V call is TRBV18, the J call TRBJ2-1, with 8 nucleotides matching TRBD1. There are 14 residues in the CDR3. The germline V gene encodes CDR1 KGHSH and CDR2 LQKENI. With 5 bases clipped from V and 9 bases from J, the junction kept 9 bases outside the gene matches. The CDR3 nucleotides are TGTGCCAGCTCAAAGACAGGGGCGGATAGTGAGCAGTTCTTC. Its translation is CASSKTGADSEQFF.

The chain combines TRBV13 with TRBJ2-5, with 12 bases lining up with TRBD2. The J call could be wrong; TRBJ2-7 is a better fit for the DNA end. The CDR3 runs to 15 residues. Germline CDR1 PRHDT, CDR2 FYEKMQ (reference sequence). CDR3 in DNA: TGTGCCAGCAGCTCCTTACTAGCGGGGGGCTACGAGCAGTACTTC. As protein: CASSSLLAGGYEQYF.

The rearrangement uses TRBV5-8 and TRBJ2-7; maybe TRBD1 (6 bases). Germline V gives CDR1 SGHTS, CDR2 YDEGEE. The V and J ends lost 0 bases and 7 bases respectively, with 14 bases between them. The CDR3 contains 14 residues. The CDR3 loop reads CASSLVGTSREQYF. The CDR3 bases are TGTGCCAGCAGCTTGGTTGGGACATCTAGGGAGCAGTACTTC.

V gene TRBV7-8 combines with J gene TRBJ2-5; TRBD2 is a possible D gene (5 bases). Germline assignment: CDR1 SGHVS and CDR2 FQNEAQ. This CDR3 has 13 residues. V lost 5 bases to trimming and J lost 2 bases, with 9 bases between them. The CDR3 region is CASSPGKQETQYF. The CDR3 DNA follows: TGTGCCAGCAGCCCCGGGAAACAAGAGACCCAGTACTTC.

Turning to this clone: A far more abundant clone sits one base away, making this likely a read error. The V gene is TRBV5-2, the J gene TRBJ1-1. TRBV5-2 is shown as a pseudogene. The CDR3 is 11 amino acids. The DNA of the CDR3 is TGTGCCAGCAGCTTATGGGGTGAAGCTTACTTT. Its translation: CASSLWGEAYF.

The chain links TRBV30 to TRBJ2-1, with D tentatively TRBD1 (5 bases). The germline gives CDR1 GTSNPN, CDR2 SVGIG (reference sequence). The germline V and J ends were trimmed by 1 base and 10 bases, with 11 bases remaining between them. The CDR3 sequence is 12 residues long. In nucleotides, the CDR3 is TGTGCCTGGAGTGCGACAGACGTCGAGCAGTTCTTC. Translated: CAWSATDVEQFF.

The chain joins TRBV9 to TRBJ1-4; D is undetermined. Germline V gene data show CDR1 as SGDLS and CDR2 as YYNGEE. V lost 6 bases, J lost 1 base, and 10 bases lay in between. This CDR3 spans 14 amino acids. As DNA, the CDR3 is TGTGCCAGCAATCTAGGGCGAACTAATGAAAAACTGTTTTTT. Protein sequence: CASNLGRTNEKLFF.

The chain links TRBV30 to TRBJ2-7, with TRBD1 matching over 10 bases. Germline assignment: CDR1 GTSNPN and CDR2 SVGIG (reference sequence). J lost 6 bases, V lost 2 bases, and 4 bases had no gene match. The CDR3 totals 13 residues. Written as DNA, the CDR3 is TGTGCCTGGAGTAAGACAGGGGGCGGCGAGCAGTACTTC. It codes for CAWSKTGGGEQYF. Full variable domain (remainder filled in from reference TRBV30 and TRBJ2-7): SQTIHQWPATLVQPVGSPLSLECTVEGTSNPNLYWYRQAAGRGLQLLFYSVGIGQISSEVPQNLSASRPQDRQFILSSKKLLLSDSGFYLCAWSKTGGGEQYFGPGTRLTVT.

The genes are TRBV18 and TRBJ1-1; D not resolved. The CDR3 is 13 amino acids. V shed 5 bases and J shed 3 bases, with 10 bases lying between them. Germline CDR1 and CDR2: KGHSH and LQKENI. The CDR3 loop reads CASSGSVDTEAFF. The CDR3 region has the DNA TGTGCCAGCTCAGGGTCTGTCGACACTGAAGCTTTCTTT.

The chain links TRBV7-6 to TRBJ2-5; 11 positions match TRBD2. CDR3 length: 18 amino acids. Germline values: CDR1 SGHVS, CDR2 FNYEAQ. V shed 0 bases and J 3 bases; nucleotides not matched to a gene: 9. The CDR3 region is CASSLASGTSGPKETQYF. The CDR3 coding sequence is TGTGCCAGCAGCTTAGCCTCCGGGACTAGCGGTCCCAAAGAGACCCAGTACTTC.

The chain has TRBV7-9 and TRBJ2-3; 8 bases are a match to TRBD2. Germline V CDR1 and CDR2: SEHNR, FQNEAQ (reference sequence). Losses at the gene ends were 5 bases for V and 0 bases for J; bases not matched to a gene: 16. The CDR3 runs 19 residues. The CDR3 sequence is CASSAPPSGGPRSTDTQYF. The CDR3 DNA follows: TGTGCCAGCAGCGCGCCACCCAGCGGGGGCCCCCGGAGCACAGATACGCAGTATTTT. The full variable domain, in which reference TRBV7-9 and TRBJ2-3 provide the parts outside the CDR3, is DTGVSQNPRHKITKRGQNVTFRCDPISEHNRLYWYRQTLGQGPEFLTYFQNEAQLEKSRLLSDRFSAERPKGSFSTLEIQRTEQGDSAMYLCASSAPPSGGPRSTDTQYFGPGTRLTVL.

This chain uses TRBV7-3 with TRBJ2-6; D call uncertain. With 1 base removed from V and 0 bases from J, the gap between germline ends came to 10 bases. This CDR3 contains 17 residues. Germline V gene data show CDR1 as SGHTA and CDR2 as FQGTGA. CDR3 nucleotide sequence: TGTGCCAGCAGCTTAATCCCGGCGTCCTCTGGGGCCAACGTCCTGACTTTC. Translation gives CASSLIPASSGANVLTF. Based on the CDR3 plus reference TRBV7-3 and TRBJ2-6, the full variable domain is GAGVSQTPSNKVTEKGKYVELRCDPISGHTALYWYRQSLGQGPEFLIYFQGTGAADDSGLPNDRFFAVRPEGSVSTLKIQRTERGDSAVYLCASSLIPASSGANVLTFGAGSRLTVL.

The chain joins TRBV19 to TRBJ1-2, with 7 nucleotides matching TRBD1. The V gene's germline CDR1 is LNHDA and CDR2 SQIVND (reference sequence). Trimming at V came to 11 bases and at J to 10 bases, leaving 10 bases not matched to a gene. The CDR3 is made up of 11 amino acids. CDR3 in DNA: TGTGCCCGTCGGGACAGAGAATCCTACACCTTC. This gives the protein CARRDRESYTF.

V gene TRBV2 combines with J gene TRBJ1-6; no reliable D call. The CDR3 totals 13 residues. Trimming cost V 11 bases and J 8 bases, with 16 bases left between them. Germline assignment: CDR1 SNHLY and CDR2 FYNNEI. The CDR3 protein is CAARRRRDSPLHF. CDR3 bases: TGTGCCGCGAGGCGGAGGCGGGATTCACCCCTCCACTTT.

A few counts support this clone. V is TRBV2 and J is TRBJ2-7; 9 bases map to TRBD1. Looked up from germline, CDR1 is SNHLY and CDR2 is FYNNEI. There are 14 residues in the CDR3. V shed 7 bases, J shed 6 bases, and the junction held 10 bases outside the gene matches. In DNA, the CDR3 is TGTGCCAGCACTTTACAGGGGGCCCCTGGCGAGCAGTACTTC. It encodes CASTLQGAPGEQYF.

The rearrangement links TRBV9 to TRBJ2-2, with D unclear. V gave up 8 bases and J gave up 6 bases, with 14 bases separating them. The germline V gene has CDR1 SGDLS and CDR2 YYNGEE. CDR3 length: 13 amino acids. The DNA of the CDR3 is TGTGCCAGAGGACCTCTCTTTCCCGGGGAGCTGTTTTTT. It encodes CARGPLFPGELFF.

CDR3 amino acids: CASSFDRTGELFF. The CDR3 DNA follows: TGTGCCAGCAGCTTCGACAGAACCGGGGAGCTGTTTTTT. The chain is built from TRBV6-1 and TRBJ2-2, with a possible D match to TRBD1 (5 bases). The CDR3 loop spans 13 amino acids. Trimming removed 6 bases from V and 5 bases from J, with 10 bases in between. Germline V lookup: CDR1 MNHNS, CDR2 SASEGT.

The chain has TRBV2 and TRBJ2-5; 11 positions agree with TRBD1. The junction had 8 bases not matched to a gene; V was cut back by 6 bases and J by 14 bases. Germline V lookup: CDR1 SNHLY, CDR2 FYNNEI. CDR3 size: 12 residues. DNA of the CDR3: TGTGCCAGCAGAACGGCGGACAGGGGGCTATACTTC. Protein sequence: CASRTADRGLYF.

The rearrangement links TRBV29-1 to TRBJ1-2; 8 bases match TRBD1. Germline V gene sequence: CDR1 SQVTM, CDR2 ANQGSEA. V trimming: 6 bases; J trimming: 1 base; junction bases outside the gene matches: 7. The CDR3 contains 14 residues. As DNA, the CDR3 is TGCAGCGTCGATGCAGGGGGCTATAACTATGGCTACACCTTC. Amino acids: CSVDAGGYNYGYTF.

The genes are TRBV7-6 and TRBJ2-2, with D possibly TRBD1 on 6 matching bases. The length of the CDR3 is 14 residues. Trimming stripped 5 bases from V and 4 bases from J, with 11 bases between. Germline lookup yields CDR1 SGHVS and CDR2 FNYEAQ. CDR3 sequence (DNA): TGTGCCAGCAGCCTCGGACAGTTCACCGGGGAGCTGTTTTTT. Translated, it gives CASSLGQFTGELFF.